The 5 T cell receptor beta chains below all came from one sample that was sequenced in a study of T cell repertoires in cytomegalovirus infection. TCRdb re-called the reads through MiXCR, storing one row per CDR3 protein. Of 570,000 or so distinct CDR3 sequences in the sample, around 40% were seen once. No antigen has been assigned to these receptors. The starting material was cultured PBMCs, obtained from culture after CMV antigen stimulation. Source of these receptors: a human donor in good health (CMV status not recorded). Some clones in this sample may be carry-over from other donors' samples.

This clonotype was seen a single time. V is TRBV7-2 and J is TRBJ1-2, with 12 positions matching TRBD1. Germline lookup yields CDR1 SGHTA and CDR2 FQGNSA. The CDR3 spans 16 residues. With 5 bases clipped from V and 3 bases from J, the junction kept 7 bases outside the gene matches. CDR3 coding DNA: TGTGCCAGCAGCCAAACAGGGACAGGGGGCCACTATGGCTACACCTTC. As protein: CASSQTGTGGHYGYTF.

The rearrangement joins TRBV28 to TRBJ1-2; TRBD1 agrees at 8 bases. The CDR3 extends over 14 amino acids. J was trimmed by 2 bases and V by 5 bases; bases with no gene match: 4. Germline V gene lookup returns CDR1 MDHEN and CDR2 SYDVKM. The CDR3 protein is CASSRHRGNYGYTF. For the CDR3, the DNA is TGTGCCAGCAGTCGACACAGGGGGAACTATGGCTACACCTTC.

This chain uses TRBV11-3 with TRBJ2-1; D unresolved. Trimming stripped 4 bases from V and 0 bases from J, with 7 bases between. CDR3 length: 14 residues. Germline V lookup: CDR1 SGHNT, CDR2 YENEEA. CDR3 DNA sequence: TGTGCCAGCAGCTCACAGAGCTCCTACAATGAGCAGTTCTTC. It yields the protein CASSSQSSYNEQFF.

The chain employs TRBV12-5 and TRBJ1-1; D remains ambiguous. The CDR3 has 16 residues. Germline values: CDR1 LGHNT, CDR2 FRNRAP. V lost 3 bases to trimming and J lost 4 bases, with 18 bases between them. The CDR3 protein is CASGFRPGRTVTEAFF. In DNA, the CDR3 is TGTGCTAGTGGTTTTCGGCCAGGCCGTACGGTCACTGAAGCTTTCTTT.

The V call is TRBV5-5, the J call TRBJ2-5; D ambiguous. The V end lost 0 bases, the J end lost 0 bases, and 9 bases lay between the germline ends. Germline-derived CDR1 and CDR2 are SGHKS and YYEKEE (reference sequence). The CDR3 totals 15 residues. The DNA for the CDR3 is TGTGCCAGCAGCTTGGTGGTTCCGGACCAAGAGACCCAGTACTTC. It encodes CASSLVVPDQETQYF.